This T cell receptor (beta chain) emerged from a study of blood T cell repertoires in COVID-19. Looking at the study overall: Two negative PCRs, clearance, or symptom resolution had been documented for recovered Cohort 3 donors. Some COVID-19 samples were acute and others convalescent; all came from the United States, Italy and Spain.

Trimming shortened V by 10 bases and J by 4 bases, and 15 bases separated the two germline ends. Germline V CDR1 and CDR2: MNHEY, SMNVEV (reference sequence). The CDR3 totals 13 residues. Assay: immunoSEQ multiplex PCR; the TCRdb copy retains only in-frame clones and omits some. The data hold a few hundred thousand clones, with more than 75% observed a single time. This chain joins TRBV27 and TRBJ2-3; weak D call: TRBD2 (6 bases). Sequences were obtained from PBMCs or T cells enriched from blood (not recorded which). The origin of this receptor is a man aged 35-49 years in a cohort exposed to, infected with or recovered from COVID-19 (not recorded which). DNA for the CDR3: TGTGCCACCTCTCGGGAGATCGCAGATACGCAGTATTTT. This encodes CATSREIADTQYF.